These 25 T cell receptor beta chains share one sample of origin, sequenced in a study of T cells in Graves' hyperthyroidism and ophthalmopathy. The investigators amplified TCR beta CDR3 regions from RNA transcripts. First-round RT-PCR of the TCR CDR3 relied on the HTBI primer set. MiXCR, applied by TCRdb to the multiplex PCR reads, yields one record per CDR3 protein. The data show hundreds of thousands of distinct CDR3 sequences, with less than 20% seen just once and about 30% held by the top ten. The sample was blood. Receptor source: a woman between 18 and 30 years old with Graves' ophthalmopathy.

This clonotype was observed many times. The chain combines TRBV4-2 with TRBJ1-2; TRBD1 agrees at 8 bases. V shed 1 base, J shed 4 bases, and the junction held 8 bases outside the gene matches. From germline, CDR1 is LGHNA and CDR2 YNFKEQ. The CDR3 consists of 16 residues. This chain's CDR3 is CASSQGRTGSGYGYTF. In DNA form, the CDR3 reads TGTGCCAGCAGCCAAGGGCGGACAGGGAGCGGCTATGGCTACACCTTC.

This clonotype was seen a single time. V gene TRBV24-1 combines with J gene TRBJ2-2; D might be TRBD2 (6 bases). Per germline, CDR1 KGHDR and CDR2 SFDVKD. V lost 3 bases to trimming and J lost 2 bases, with 15 bases between them. The CDR3 is 17 residues long. The chain's CDR3 is CATSDPRASANTGELFF. The CDR3, as DNA: TGTGCCACCAGTGATCCGCGCGCTAGCGCAAACACCGGGGAGCTGTTTTTT.

This clonotype was observed at least ten times. The rearrangement links TRBV6-1 to TRBJ1-2; D may be TRBD1 (5 bases). Germline CDR1 reads MNHNS; CDR2 reads SASEGT. This CDR3 spans 14 amino acids. The V end was cut by 6 bases, the J end by 1 base, with 12 bases between. CDR3 residues: CASRRDGGNYGYTF. The CDR3 bases are TGTGCCAGCAGGAGGGACGGCGGTAACTATGGCTACACCTTC.

The rearrangement links TRBV19 to TRBJ2-1; 9 bases match TRBD2. CDR1 LNHDA and CDR2 SQIVND come from the germline V gene (reference sequence). The CDR3 is made up of 14 amino acids. J was trimmed by 7 bases and V by 5 bases; bases with no gene match: 6. The CDR3 loop is CASSDPAGGNEQFF. DNA for the CDR3: TGTGCCAGTAGTGACCCAGCGGGAGGTAATGAGCAGTTCTTC. The variable domain in full, with the rest retrieved from reference TRBV19 and TRBJ2-1, is DGGITQSPKYLFRKEGQNVTLSCEQNLNHDAMYWYRQDPGQGLRLIYYSQIVNDFQKGDIAEGYSVSREKKESFPLTVTSAQKNPTAFYLCASSDPAGGNEQFFGPGTRLTVL.

The chain carries TRBV5-5 and TRBJ2-5; 10 positions agree with TRBD2. V lost 4 bases, J lost 4 bases, and 13 bases stayed unmatched. The germline V gene encodes CDR1 SGHKS and CDR2 YYEKEE (reference sequence). The CDR3 length is 17 residues. Here the CDR3 DNA reads TGTGCCAGCAGCGTAGAGCGCCTAGCGGGAGCTCGAGAGACCCAGTACTTC. Translated, it gives CASSVERLAGARETQYF.

This clonotype has a count of ten or more. This sequence joins TRBV15 and TRBJ2-7; 10 nucleotides match TRBD1. This CDR3 is built from 16 residues. Looked up from germline, CDR1 is LNHNV and CDR2 is YYDKDF (reference sequence). Trimming removed 0 bases from V and 5 bases from J; junction bases left unmatched: 7. The CDR3 protein is CATSRDQGTGVDEQYF. The DNA for the CDR3 is TGTGCCACCAGCAGAGATCAGGGGACAGGGGTTGACGAGCAGTACTTC.

This clonotype has at least ten counts. The V gene is TRBV12-3 or TRBV12-4, the J gene TRBJ1-2; D might be TRBD1 (5 bases). This CDR3 comprises 13 residues. Trimming shortened V by 5 bases and J by 4 bases, and 11 bases separated the two germline ends. This chain's CDR3 is CASSGTRLYGYTF. The CDR3 bases are TGTGCCAGCAGTGGGACCCGGCTCTATGGCTACACCTTC.

The rearrangement links TRBV14 to TRBJ2-2; the D gene could be TRBD1 or TRBD2 (5 bases each). This CDR3 has 14 residues. The germline CDR1 and CDR2 sequences are SGHDN and FVKESK. V shed 3 bases and J shed 6 bases, with 11 bases lying between them. In nucleotides, the CDR3 is TGTGCCAGCAGCCAGGGGGTTTGGGCCGGGGAGCTGTTTTTT. Its protein product is CASSQGVWAGELFF.

The sample holds many counts of this clonotype. This rearrangement joins TRBV7-2 to TRBJ1-1, with TRBD1 as a possible D gene (6 bases). The CDR3 length is 16 residues. Germline CDR1 and CDR2: SGHTA and FQGNSA. The germline V and J ends were trimmed by 5 bases and 0 bases, with 16 bases remaining between them. The CDR3 DNA reads TGTGCCAGCAGCATACCCGGGACAACCTTGAACACTGAAGCTTTCTTT. Protein: CASSIPGTTLNTEAFF.

This clonotype was counted at least ten times. V gene TRBV6-5 combines with J gene TRBJ2-1; TRBD2 might be the D (6 bases). CDR3 length equals 17 residues. Germline CDR1 reads MNHEY; CDR2 reads SVGAGI. V gave up 2 bases and J gave up 0 bases, with 14 bases separating them. For the CDR3, the DNA is TGTGCCAGCAGTTACCGTTGGGACTTAAACTCCTACAATGAGCAGTTCTTC. Protein product: CASSYRWDLNSYNEQFF.

This clonotype was observed many times. The chain recombines TRBV2 with TRBJ2-2; the D is unclear. CDR3 size: 13 residues. Per the germline V gene, CDR1 is SNHLY and CDR2 is FYNNEI. Trimming removed 4 bases from V and 3 bases from J, with 6 bases in between. CDR3 sequence (DNA): TGTGCCAGCAGTGTACTTGACACCGGGGAGCTGTTTTTT. This gives the protein CASSVLDTGELFF.

This clonotype was seen many times. The chain links TRBV18 to TRBJ2-7, with 7 bases lining up with TRBD1. The CDR3 is 15 residues long. Germline V gene data show CDR1 as KGHSH and CDR2 as LQKENI. Germline trimming cut 0 bases from V and 2 bases from J; bases unmatched to any gene: 4. CDR3: CASSPPGTVAYEQYF. Written as DNA, the CDR3 is TGTGCCAGCTCACCACCGGGGACAGTTGCCTACGAGCAGTACTTC. Complete variable domain (other parts from reference TRBV18 and TRBJ2-7): NAGVMQNPRHLVRRRGQEARLRCSPMKGHSHVYWYRQLPEEGLKFMVYLQKENIIDESGMPKERFSAEFPKEGPSILRIQQVVRGDSAAYFCASSPPGTVAYEQYFGPGTRLTVT.

A remark on this clonotype: This could be a read error, since a much larger clone is one nucleotide away. Given the absence of the conserved phenylalanine or tryptophan at the CDR3 end, a read error is likely. The J gene is TRBJ1-2, the V gene TRBV14, with no clear D. V shed 0 bases and J shed 6 bases, with 14 bases lying between them. CDR1 is SGHDN and CDR2 is FVKESK in the germline V gene. This CDR3 is built from 15 residues. CDR3 bases: TGTGCCAGCAGCCAAGAGGTTGCGGAGGTCCATGGCTACACCGTC. This sequence encodes CASSQEVAEVHGYTV.

This clonotype has only a few counts. CDR3 in amino acids: CASSIGQGTPSGANVLTF. CDR3 bases: TGTGCCAGTAGTATAGGACAGGGGACCCCCTCTGGGGCCAACGTCCTGACTTTC. The chain employs TRBV19 and TRBJ2-6; TRBD1 agrees at 8 bases. The germline V gene has CDR1 LNHDA and CDR2 SQIVND (reference sequence). V shed 1 base, J shed 0 bases, and the junction held 5 bases outside the gene matches. The CDR3 sequence is 18 residues long.

The V gene is TRBV28, the J gene TRBJ1-1, with 12 bases lining up with TRBD1. J was trimmed by 4 bases and V by 4 bases; bases with no gene match: 10. Germline-derived CDR1 and CDR2 are MDHEN and SYDVKM. This CDR3 is built from 17 residues. The CDR3 spells CASSSLGTGGMGTEAFF. Here the CDR3 DNA reads TGTGCCAGCAGTTCTCTCGGGACAGGGGGCATGGGCACTGAAGCTTTCTTT.

This clonotype has just a few counts. The CDR3 region is CASSTRTSGGDLAKNIQYF. CDR3 nucleotide sequence: TGTGCCAGCAGTACCAGGACTAGCGGGGGGGATCTAGCCAAAAACATTCAGTACTTC. The chain combines TRBV6-1 with TRBJ2-4; 15 bases fit TRBD2. CDR1 and CDR2 (germline): MNHNS, SASEGT. The J segment lost 0 bases and the V segment lost 5 bases, leaving 8 bases of the junction unmatched. The CDR3 runs 19 residues.

The gene calls are TRBV20-1 and TRBJ2-7, with D hard to call. CDR3 length equals 13 residues. Per germline, CDR1 DFQATT and CDR2 SNEGSKA (reference sequence). The ends were cut back, 4 bases at V and 2 bases at J, with 12 bases in the middle. CDR3 amino acids: CSATDISAYEQYF. The CDR3 DNA reads TGCAGTGCTACCGACATATCCGCCTACGAGCAGTACTTC.

The sample holds many counts of this clonotype. CDR3 region: CSAIPAGRSQPQHF. Here the CDR3 DNA reads TGCAGTGCCATTCCTGCAGGGAGAAGTCAGCCCCAGCATTTT. The chain joins TRBV20-1 to TRBJ1-5; TRBD1 is a possible D gene (5 bases). Germline V gene data show CDR1 as DFQATT and CDR2 as SNEGSKA (reference sequence). The CDR3 has 14 amino acids. V lost 6 bases and J lost 6, with 18 bases in between.

At least ten counts were recorded for this clonotype. This rearrangement joins TRBV10-2 to TRBJ2-1, with TRBD2 as a possible D gene (5 bases). Trimming took off 3 bases at V and 6 bases at J, with 12 bases between the two ends. Germline V gives CDR1 WSHSY, CDR2 SAAADI. This CDR3 is 14 amino acids long. CDR3 DNA: TGCGCCAGCAGTGACAGTAGCGTAGTCAATGAGCAGTTCTTC. It yields the protein CASSDSSVVNEQFF.

This clonotype was seen ten or more times. The chain recombines TRBV28 with TRBJ1-2, with a tentative D call TRBD1 (5 bases). Trimming stripped 6 bases from V and 8 bases from J, with 13 bases between. The CDR3 length is 12 residues. Germline CDR1 is MDHEN and CDR2 is SYDVKM. The CDR3 is CASRGGMEGYTF. Here the CDR3 DNA reads TGTGCCAGCAGGGGGGGTATGGAAGGCTACACCTTC.

On this clonotype: With a much larger clone just one base away, this may be a read error. V gene TRBV15 combines with J gene TRBJ1-2; 10 positions match TRBD1. The CDR3 sequence is 14 residues long. Germline assignment: CDR1 LNHNV and CDR2 YYDKDF (reference sequence). CDR3 region: CTTSRVGTGDGYTF. For the CDR3, the DNA is TGTACCACCAGCAGAGTGGGGACAGGGGACGGCTACACCTTC.

There are many counts of this clonotype. DNA of the CDR3: TGTGCCAGCAGCTTTAACCCGCGTAATGAAAAACTGTTTTTT. Translating it yields CASSFNPRNEKLFF. V usage is TRBV11-2 and J usage is TRBJ1-4; D is uncertain. Germline CDR1 and CDR2: SGHAT and FQNNGV. CDR3 length: 14 amino acids. With 3 bases removed from V and 4 bases from J, the gap between germline ends came to 9 bases.

The table lists this clonotype with many counts. The chain links TRBV6-1 to TRBJ1-5; perhaps TRBD1 as D (5 bases). V was cut by 5 bases and J by 2 bases, with 16 bases left in between. The germline CDR1 and CDR2 sequences are MNHNS and SASEGT. This CDR3 region has 16 residues. The CDR3 reads CASSPLGHIGNQPQHF. CDR3 sequence (DNA): TGTGCCAGCAGTCCTCTCGGACATATAGGCAATCAGCCCCAGCATTTT.

This clonotype was detected many times. The rearrangement joins TRBV7-9 to TRBJ1-2; no definite D call. Per germline, CDR1 SEHNR and CDR2 FQNEAQ (reference sequence). V lost 3 bases, J lost 0 bases, and 8 bases lay in between. The CDR3 contains 14 residues. As DNA, the CDR3 is TGTGCCAGCAGCTTGATAAAAGCTAACTATGGCTACACCTTC. Translating it yields CASSLIKANYGYTF. Variable domain in full (rest from reference TRBV7-9 and TRBJ1-2): DTGVSQNPRHKITKRGQNVTFRCDPISEHNRLYWYRQTLGQGPEFLTYFQNEAQLEKSRLLSDRFSAERPKGSFSTLEIQRTEQGDSAMYLCASSLIKANYGYTFGSGTRLTVV.

This clonotype was counted at least ten times. The CDR3 sequence: CASSLDYGYTF. For the CDR3, the DNA is TGTGCCAGCAGCTTAGATTATGGCTACACCTTC. The chain links TRBV7-6 to TRBJ1-2, with D unresolved. The CDR3 is 11 residues long. Germline values: CDR1 SGHVS, CDR2 FNYEAQ. V was clipped by 1 base and J by 5 bases, with 2 bases between them.